The source of this T cell receptor beta chain is a study of metastatic and nonmetastatic thyroid tumors. No treatment had been given to any patient before thyroid surgery. In its sample, this clone is medium-sized. V lost 4 bases and J lost 4; bases outside the gene matches: 12. CDR3 length: 18 amino acids. TCRdb recomputed clones from the PCR reads via MiXCR. The sample has 20,000 to 25,000 clones; 12% are singletons. The clonotype comes from a male donor with papillary thyroid cancer or a benign thyroid nodule (not recorded which). Some clones in this sample may be carry-over from other donors' samples. The sample taken for sequencing was blood. This chain connects TRBV12-3 or TRBV12-4 to TRBJ2-2; 10 bases match TRBD2. CDR3 amino acids: CASSSKREGPRLTGELFF. In nucleotides, the CDR3 is TGTGCCAGCAGTTCTAAGCGGGAGGGCCCTCGTCTCACCGGGGAGCTGTTTTTT.